Each of the 21 T cell receptor beta chains below was sequenced from the same sample in a study of cytomegalovirus exposure and HLA in healthy donors. Profiling relied on immunoSEQ multiplex PCR, and the TCRdb table lists in-frame clones only, not all of them. The data contain around 160,000 clones, 85% of them singletons. The sequencing input was PBMCs. These receptors all come from a man aged 30-40 years in good health and CMV-seropositive.

The chain links TRBV5-1 to TRBJ1-1; 7 bases are a match to TRBD1. V shed 2 bases and J 2 bases; nucleotides not matched to a gene: 3. Per germline, CDR1 SGHRS and CDR2 YFSETQ. The CDR3 is 14 residues long. The CDR3 nucleotides are TGCGCCAGCAGCTTAGGGACAGAAAACACTGAAGCTTTCTTT. Protein sequence: CASSLGTENTEAFF. The variable domain in full, with the rest retrieved from reference TRBV5-1 and TRBJ1-1, is KAGVTQTPRYLIKTRGQQVTLSCSPISGHRSVSWYQQTPGQGLQFLFEYFSETQRNKGNFPGRFSGRQFSNSRSEMNVSTLELGDSALYLCASSLGTENTEAFFGQGTRLTVV.

The chain carries TRBV15 and TRBJ1-4; maybe TRBD1 (5 bases). The CDR3 is 16 residues long. Germline CDR1 LNHNV, CDR2 YYDKDF (reference sequence). Trimming cost V 1 base and J 3 bases, with 12 bases left between them. The CDR3 DNA follows: TGTGCCACCAGCAGAGCCCACAGGCCAGCTAATGAAAAACTGTTTTTT. Protein sequence: CATSRAHRPANEKLFF.

J is TRBJ1-6 and V is TRBV2, with a tentative D call TRBD1 (5 bases). The CDR3 has 14 residues. Germline V gives CDR1 SNHLY, CDR2 FYNNEI. The V end was cut by 4 bases, the J end by 3 bases, with 7 bases between. CDR3 sequence (DNA): TGTGCCAGCAGTGGCCAGGGCTATAATTCACCCCTCCACTTT. Protein sequence: CASSGQGYNSPLHF. Combining the CDR3 with reference TRBV2 and TRBJ1-6 gives the whole variable domain EPEVTQTPSHQVTQMGQEVILRCVPISNHLYFYWYRQILGQKVEFLVSFYNNEISEKSEIFDDQFSVERPDGSNFTLKIRSTKLEDSAMYFCASSGQGYNSPLHFGNGTRLTVT.

The rearrangement links TRBV27 to TRBJ2-1; TRBD1 matches at 7 bases. With V trimmed by 5 bases and J by 8 bases, 12 bases remained unmatched. CDR1 MNHEY and CDR2 SMNVEV come from the germline V gene (reference sequence). CDR3 length equals 15 residues. For the CDR3, the DNA is TGTGCCAGCAGTCGCACAGGGGACCTTTTCCATGAGCAGTTCTTC. Amino acids: CASSRTGDLFHEQFF.

As concerns this clone: The junction and the germline gene differ at one end; a read error may be behind it. The chain couples TRBV30 to TRBJ2-2; TRBD1 matches 11 bases. The CDR3 extends over 13 amino acids. CDR1 is GTSNPN and CDR2 is SVGIG in the germline V gene (reference sequence). The chain's CDR3 is CAWSVLGTGGLFF. The DNA for the CDR3 is TGTGCCTGGAGTGTACTGGGGACAGGGGGGCTGTTTTTT.

The chain has TRBV7-6 and TRBJ1-6, with D tentatively TRBD1 (6 bases). CDR3 length: 20 amino acids. Germline CDR1 is SGHVS and CDR2 is FNYEAQ. V lost 1 base to trimming and J lost 9 bases, with 28 bases between them. As DNA, the CDR3 is TGTGCCAGCAGCTTAGAACGTGCGAAAGGCGGGGGCGCGAGCTCTTCACCCCTCCACTTT. This codes for CASSLERAKGGGASSSPLHF.

The chain recombines TRBV19 with TRBJ2-7, with D perhaps matching TRBD1 (6 bases). The CDR3 loop spans 14 amino acids. Germline V gene data show CDR1 as LNHDA and CDR2 as SQIVND (reference sequence). The germline V and J ends were trimmed by 1 base and 6 bases, with 13 bases remaining between them. The CDR3: CASSIGRTVGEQYF. CDR3 bases: TGTGCCAGTAGTATAGGAAGGACAGTCGGCGAGCAGTACTTC.

The V gene is TRBV6-6, the J gene TRBJ2-5, with 8 bases lining up with TRBD2. The length of the CDR3 is 16 residues. Germline V CDR1 and CDR2: MNHNY, SVGAGI (reference sequence). J was trimmed by 5 bases and V by 2 bases; bases with no gene match: 10. The CDR3 spells CASSYRGGSVGETQYF. CDR3 nucleotides: TGTGCCAGCAGTTACCGGGGGGGCTCGGTTGGGGAGACCCAGTACTTC.

The chain uses TRBV20-1 and TRBJ2-3, with unresolved D. CDR1 and CDR2 from the germline V gene are DFQATT and SNEGSKA (reference sequence). There are 11 residues in the CDR3. V gave up 7 bases and J gave up 2 bases, with 7 bases separating them. The CDR3 DNA sequence: TGCAGTGGGTCAGACACAGATACGCAGTATTTT. Amino acids: CSGSDTDTQYF.

The chain is built from TRBV6-4 and TRBJ1-6; D may be TRBD1 (6 bases). Trimming took off 0 bases at V and 9 bases at J, with 9 bases between the two ends. Germline lookup yields CDR1 MRHNA and CDR2 SNTAGT. CDR3 length equals 14 residues. CDR3 protein: CASSDSGGGSPLHF. The CDR3 bases are TGTGCCAGCAGTGACTCAGGGGGTGGTTCACCCCTCCACTTT.

This chain links TRBV9 with TRBJ2-3, with D uncertain. Trimming removed 0 bases at V and 3 bases at J, with 8 bases between. Germline CDR1 reads SGDLS; CDR2 reads YYNGEE. The CDR3 totals 14 residues. CDR3: CASSVDRATDTQYF. Written as DNA, the CDR3 is TGTGCCAGCAGCGTAGATCGAGCAACAGATACGCAGTATTTT.

CDR3 nucleotide sequence: TGTGCCAGCAGTGCCTCTATCCTTCGCTCCTACAATGAGCAGTTCTTC. Encoded protein: CASSASILRSYNEQFF. The chain links TRBV25-1 to TRBJ2-1; D is uncertain. Trimming left V 4 bases short and J 0 bases short, with 13 bases between. Germline V gene data show CDR1 as MGHDK and CDR2 as SYGVNS. The CDR3 totals 16 residues.

This clone was observed a single time. The gene calls are TRBV7-2 and TRBJ2-3, with TRBD2 identical over 9 bases. Germline CDR1 and CDR2: SGHTA and FQGNSA. V was clipped by 4 bases and J by 7 bases; unmatched bases: 12. The length of the CDR3 is 16 residues. This CDR3 reads CASSSSGGLSLNTQYF. DNA of the CDR3: TGTGCCAGCAGCTCGAGCGGGGGGTTATCCTTGAATACGCAGTATTTT.

The chain links TRBV6-1 to TRBJ1-6, with TRBD1 matching over 7 bases. Unmatched junction bases numbered 5, after V lost 1 base and J lost 11 bases. CDR1 is MNHNS and CDR2 is SASEGT in the germline V gene. The CDR3 is 14 residues long. CDR3 DNA sequence: TGTGCCAGCAGTGAAGTCAGGGGGATCGCACCCCTCCACTTT. Its protein is CASSEVRGIAPLHF.

This chain connects TRBV9 to TRBJ2-1; maybe TRBD2 (6 bases). CDR1 SGDLS and CDR2 YYNGEE come from the germline V gene. The CDR3 spans 20 residues. V gave up 0 bases and J gave up 6 bases, with 28 bases separating them. The CDR3 DNA reads TGTGCCAGCAGCGTAGGGGGGAGGTCGGCAGCTCCCTATTTTCCCAATGAGCAGTTCTTC. This gives the protein CASSVGGRSAAPYFPNEQFF. The variable domain in full, completed from reference TRBV9 and TRBJ2-1, reads DSGVTQTPKHLITATGQRVTLRCSPRSGDLSVYWYQQSLDQGLQFLIQYYNGEERAKGNILERFSAQQFPDLHSELNLSSLELGDSALYFCASSVGGRSAAPYFPNEQFFGPGTRLTVL.

V usage is TRBV27 and J usage is TRBJ1-6; D is perhaps TRBD1 (6 bases). The CDR3 sequence is 16 residues long. V was cut by 6 bases and J by 2 bases, with 14 bases left in between. Per the germline V gene, CDR1 is MNHEY and CDR2 is SMNVEV (reference sequence). The CDR3 DNA reads as TGTGCCAGCAGCCACAGGGTTGGGCCCTATAATTCACCCCTCCACTTT. Encoded protein: CASSHRVGPYNSPLHF.

V gene TRBV19 combines with J gene TRBJ1-4; TRBD1 matches at 11 bases. Germline loops: CDR1 LNHDA, CDR2 SQIVND (reference sequence). Trimming at V came to 5 bases and at J to 7 bases, leaving 6 bases not matched to a gene. This CDR3 spans 15 amino acids. Written as DNA, the CDR3 is TGTGCCAGTAGTCCACGGACAGGGGGCGGTGAAAAACTGTTTTTT. This gives the protein CASSPRTGGGEKLFF.

This chain links TRBV4-3 with TRBJ1-5; D may be TRBD1 (6 bases). The germline CDR1 and CDR2 sequences are LGHNA and YSLEER. V was trimmed by 0 bases and J by 4 bases, leaving 10 bases between them. This CDR3 spans 15 amino acids. The CDR3 sequence: CASSQDNRVNQPQHF. The CDR3 DNA follows: TGCGCCAGCAGCCAAGATAACAGGGTAAATCAGCCCCAGCATTTT.

This chain connects TRBV29-1 to TRBJ1-1, with TRBD1 matching over 9 bases. This CDR3 has 14 residues. Germline-derived CDR1 and CDR2 are SQVTM and ANQGSEA. Unmatched junction bases numbered 7, after V lost 1 base and J lost 7 bases. The CDR3 here is CSVEAPRDRVEAFF. CDR3 nucleotides: TGCAGCGTTGAAGCCCCCCGGGACAGGGTTGAAGCTTTCTTT.

This rearrangement joins TRBV4-3 to TRBJ1-2; 8 bases fit TRBD1. CDR3 length: 17 residues. Trimming took 0 bases from V and 0 from J; bases not matched to a gene: 6. CDR1 is LGHNA and CDR2 is YSLEER in the germline V gene. CDR3 DNA sequence: TGCGCCAGCAGCCAAGACGGGACAGGAACTACTAACTATGGCTACACCTTC. It specifies CASSQDGTGTTNYGYTF.

This clone was counted only a few times. V and J are TRBV10-3 and TRBJ1-3; D remains ambiguous. V was pared by 0 bases and J by 0 bases, with 12 bases between. There are 17 residues in the CDR3. CDR1 and CDR2 (germline): ENHRY, SYGVKD. CDR3 sequence (DNA): TGTGCCATCAGTGAGTCCCTAACAGTATCCTCTGGAAACACCATATATTTT. Protein sequence: CAISESLTVSSGNTIYF.